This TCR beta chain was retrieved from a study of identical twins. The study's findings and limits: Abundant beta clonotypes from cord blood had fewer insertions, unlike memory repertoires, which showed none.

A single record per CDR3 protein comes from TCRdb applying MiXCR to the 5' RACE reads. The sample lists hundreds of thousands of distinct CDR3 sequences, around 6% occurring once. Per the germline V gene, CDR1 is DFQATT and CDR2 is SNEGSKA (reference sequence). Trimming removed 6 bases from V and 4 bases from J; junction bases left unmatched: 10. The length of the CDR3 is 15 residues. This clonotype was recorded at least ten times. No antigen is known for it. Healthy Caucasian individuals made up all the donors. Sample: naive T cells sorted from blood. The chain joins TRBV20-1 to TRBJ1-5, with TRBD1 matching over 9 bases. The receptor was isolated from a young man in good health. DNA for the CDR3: TGCAGTGCGTGGGACAGGGCTTATGTTAATCAGCCCCAGCATTTT. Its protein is CSAWDRAYVNQPQHF.